The rows below give T cell receptor beta chains drawn from one sample of a study of graft-versus-host responses after intestinal transplantation. The protocol was immunoSEQ multiplex PCR, while the TCRdb copy is restricted to in-frame clones and leaves out a portion. The sample yields 13,000 or so clones, approximately 85% seen once. The specimen comprised PBMCs, sampled after intestinal transplantation. These receptors were taken from a human patient who received an intestinal transplant, so some T cells may come from the graft donor. Both conserved end residues are part of each CDR3. The order of the fields is J gene, V gene, clone size, D gene, CDR3 protein, CDR3 DNA. A D gene is named only where the DNA matches it firmly. The size entry is marked missing in some rows and otherwise reads once, few, many or a size class.

TRBJ2-7	TRBV28	NA	NA	CASSLTRFHEQYF	TGTGCCAGCAGTTTAACCAGGTTTCACGAGCAGTACTTC
TRBJ2-1	TRBV12-2	NA	NA	CASRRDFSYNEQFF	TGTGCAAGTCGCCGGGACTTCTCCTACAATGAGCAGTTCTTC
TRBJ2-7	TRBV29-1	NA	NA	CSVQQGLLPYEQYF	TGCAGCGTCCAACAGGGCCTTCTTCCCTACGAGCAGTACTTC
TRBJ1-3	TRBV7-9	NA	NA	CASSALSGNTIYF	TGTGCCAGCAGCGCCCTCTCTGGAAACACCATATATTTT
TRBJ2-3	TRBV19	NA	NA	CASSIQGVDTQYF	TGTGCCAGTAGTATTCAAGGCGTCGATACGCAGTATTTT
TRBJ2-7	TRBV11-2	NA	TRBD2	CASSLAGGPYYEQYF	TGTGCCAGCAGCTTGGCGGGAGGGCCCTACTACGAGCAGTACTTC
TRBJ2-1	TRBV19	NA	NA	CASSISWENEQFF	TGTGCCAGTAGTATCAGTTGGGAGAATGAGCAGTTCTTC
TRBJ1-4	TRBV28	NA	NA	CASTLSGPPDNEKLFF	TGTGCCAGCACCCTTTCGGGACCGCCGGATAATGAAAAACTGTTTTTT
TRBJ2-5	TRBV11-2	NA	NA	CASSFMTDQETQYF	TGTGCCAGCAGCTTCATGACAGACCAAGAGACCCAGTACTTC
TRBJ2-1	TRBV6-4	NA	NA	CASSGPGDSQFF	TGTGCCAGCAGTGGGCCTGGGGACTCGCAGTTCTTC
TRBJ1-5	TRBV4-1	few	NA	CASSQESQGGQPQHF	TGCGCCAGCAGCCAAGAAAGCCAAGGGGGTCAGCCCCAGCATTTT
TRBJ1-5	TRBV28	NA	NA	CASSSTWPPSDSNQPQHF	TGTGCCAGCAGCTCCACCTGGCCCCCATCCGATAGCAATCAGCCCCAGCATTTT
TRBJ2-3	TRBV6-4	NA	NA	CASSDSGGSDTQYF	TGTGCCAGCAGTGACTCAGGGGGTTCTGATACGCAGTATTTT
TRBJ1-1	TRBV6-1	NA	NA	CASSGGGYRMTEAFF	TGTGCCAGCAGTGGGGGAGGGTATCGTATGACTGAAGCTTTCTTT
TRBJ2-1	TRBV18	NA	NA	CASSAESYNEQFF	TGTGCCAGCTCAGCCGAGTCCTACAATGAGCAGTTCTTC
TRBJ2-3	TRBV18	NA	TRBD1	CASSPRTGGTDTQYF	TGTGCCAGCTCACCTAGGACAGGGGGCACAGATACGCAGTATTTT
TRBJ2-3	TRBV11-2	NA	NA	CASSSLREQIDTQYF	TGTGCCAGCAGCTCCCTCAGGGAGCAAATAGATACGCAGTATTTT
TRBJ2-1	TRBV5-1	NA	NA	CASSLADLYNEQFF	TGCGCCAGCAGCTTGGCCGACCTCTACAATGAGCAGTTCTTC
TRBJ2-7	TRBV7-8	NA	TRBD1	CASSLVQGTLGEQYF	TGTGCCAGCAGCTTAGTACAGGGGACACTGGGTGAGCAGTACTTC
TRBJ2-1	TRBV5-1	NA	TRBD2	CASSPRVAGENEQFF	TGCGCCAGCAGCCCTCGGGTGGCGGGAGAGAATGAGCAGTTCTTC
TRBJ1-1	TRBV5-8	NA	NA	CASSHRGGGRDTEAFF	TGTGCCAGCAGCCACCGAGGGGGGGGGCGAGACACTGAAGCTTTCTTT
TRBJ1-4	TRBV28	few	TRBD1	CASSFRVARGNEKLFF	TGTGCCAGCAGTTTTAGGGTAGCCAGGGGGAACGAAAAACTGTTTTTT
TRBJ1-5	TRBV27	NA	NA	CASSLSGGSNQPQHF	TGTGCCAGCAGTTTATCGGGAGGGAGCAATCAGCCCCAGCATTTT
TRBJ2-2	TRBV19	NA	TRBD2	CASRIRGANTGELFF	TGTGCCAGTAGGATCCGGGGGGCGAACACCGGGGAGCTGTTTTTT
TRBJ2-1	TRBV7-2	NA	TRBD2	CASSLDSGSTHEQFF	TGTGCCAGCAGCTTAGACAGCGGGAGTACCCATGAGCAGTTCTTC
TRBJ1-2	TRBV7-8	NA	NA	CASSLVRGAAVGYTF	TGTGCCAGCAGCTTAGTTCGGGGCGCCGCGGTCGGCTACACCTTC
TRBJ2-7	TRBV28	few	NA	CASSSTGILTYEQYF	TGTGCCAGCAGTTCGACAGGCATACTTACCTACGAGCAGTACTTC
TRBJ2-7	TRBV11-2	NA	NA	CASSPEGAGEQYF	TGTGCCAGCAGCCCCGAGGGTGCCGGCGAGCAGTACTTC
TRBJ2-1	TRBV28	NA	TRBD2	CASRLGLAGGDAFHEQFF	TGTGCCAGCAGGCTAGGACTAGCGGGAGGTGACGCATTTCATGAGCAGTTCTTC
TRBJ2-4	TRBV19	NA	NA	CASSTTPLSLWGAKNIQYF	TGTGCCAGTAGTACGACCCCTCTTTCACTCTGGGGGGCCAAAAACATTCAGTACTTC
TRBJ2-1	TRBV12-5	NA	TRBD2	CASGLGLAGLNNEQFF	TGTGCTAGTGGCCTTGGACTAGCGGGACTGAACAATGAGCAGTTCTTC
TRBJ2-5	TRBV5-1	NA	NA	CASSLAGNQETQYF	TGCGCCAGCAGCTTGGCAGGGAACCAAGAGACCCAGTACTTC
TRBJ2-6	TRBV5-1	NA	NA	CASSFGQTDSGANVLTF	TGCGCCAGCAGCTTCGGACAGACAGACTCTGGGGCCAACGTCCTGACTTTC
TRBJ2-1	TRBV6-4	once	NA	CASSDGLAINEQFF	TGTGCCAGCAGTGACGGGCTAGCGATTAATGAGCAGTTCTTC
TRBJ1-4	TRBV5-1	NA	NA	CASSLVQGGNNEKLFF	TGCGCCAGCAGCTTGGTCCAAGGCGGAAACAATGAAAAACTGTTTTTT
TRBJ1-5	TRBV19	NA	NA	CASSILAAFNQPQHF	TGTGCCAGTAGTATTTTGGCAGCGTTTAATCAGCCCCAGCATTTT
TRBJ2-7	TRBV21-1	NA	NA	CASRGPTYEQYF	TGTGCCAGCAGGGGACCCACCTACGAGCAGTACTTC
TRBJ2-4	TRBV7-7	NA	NA	CASSCPCKAKNIQYF	TGTGCTAGCAGCTGCCCCTGTAAAGCCAAAAACATTCAGTACTTC
TRBJ1-1	TRBV4-2	NA	NA	CASSQDGGSFLTEAFF	TGTGCCAGCAGCCAAGACGGGGGGTCCTTTTTGACTGAAGCTTTCTTT
TRBJ2-1	TRBV7-9	NA	NA	CASSLGANNEQFF	TGTGCCAGCAGCTTAGGAGCGAACAATGAGCAGTTCTTC